This entry describes one TCR beta chain. What it binds is not known. This record comes from a study of cytomegalovirus exposure and HLA in healthy donors. Study-wide results and limits: Generally TCR sequences proved uncommon, though certain public TCRs appeared in numerous donors. Within the data, a cluster of highly shared sequence variants was likely a sequencing artifact.

Both 60 Vbeta primers and 13 Jbeta primers went into the PCR. Libraries were prepared by immunoSEQ multiplex PCR; TCRdb keeps only in-frame clonotypes and omits some of them. Of some 110,000 clones in the sample, around 81% were seen once. CDR3 length equals 16 residues. The germline V gene has CDR1 SGHVS and CDR2 FQNEAQ. V lost 1 base to trimming and J lost 7 bases, with 17 bases between them. The rearrangement links TRBV7-8 to TRBJ1-5; D is perhaps TRBD1 (5 bases). This TCR was recovered from a woman aged 25-40 years in good health and CMV-seronegative. The sequenced material came from PBMCs. CDR3 DNA sequence: TGTGCCAGCAGCTTAGAGCGTCGGGGGATGGCGCAGCCCCAGCATTTT. This translates into CASSLERRGMAQPQHF.